These 28 T cell receptor beta chains were all obtained from the same sample, sequenced in a study of blood T cell repertoires in COVID-19. The method was immunoSEQ multiplex PCR; TCRdb's version includes in-frame clones alone and lacks a portion of them. In the table there are approximately 300,000 clones, roughly nine tenths of which are singletons. The specimen sequenced was PBMCs or T cells enriched from blood (not recorded which). Source of these receptors: a man aged 55 to 70 who had recovered from COVID-19.

This clone came up once. The chain uses TRBV7-3 and TRBJ1-1; 7 nucleotides agree with TRBD1. The CDR3 consists of 14 residues. V was clipped by 8 bases and J by 4 bases; unmatched bases: 10. CDR1 is SGHTA, CDR2 FQGTGA, per germline. The CDR3 reads CASQAGGSFTEAFF. The CDR3 DNA reads as TGTGCCAGCCAGGCAGGGGGATCATTCACTGAAGCTTTCTTT.

V gene TRBV7-9 combines with J gene TRBJ1-2; 7 bases fit TRBD1. This CDR3 is built from 15 residues. V shed 0 bases and J 4 bases; nucleotides not matched to a gene: 5. Germline-derived CDR1 and CDR2 are SEHNR and FQNEAQ (reference sequence). The CDR3 here is CASSLAGTALYGYTF. CDR3 DNA sequence: TGTGCCAGCAGCTTAGCCGGGACAGCACTCTATGGCTACACCTTC.

The gene calls are TRBV10-2 and TRBJ1-4, with TRBD1 as a possible D gene (6 bases). CDR3 size: 16 residues. Trimming stripped 7 bases from V and 8 bases from J, with 23 bases between. In germline, CDR1 is WSHSY, CDR2 SAAADI. CDR3 DNA sequence: TGCGCCAGCACCCCTGAGCTGGGGGCCCTAGGGGAAAAACTGTTTTTT. Its translation is CASTPELGALGEKLFF.

This chain links TRBV15 with TRBJ2-5; perhaps TRBD2 as D (7 bases). Germline V CDR1 and CDR2: LNHNV, YYDKDF (reference sequence). Trimming left V 0 bases short and J 2 bases short, with 10 bases between. This CDR3 contains 15 residues. CDR3 sequence reads: CATSRDRGLQETQYF. The CDR3 region has the DNA TGTGCCACCAGCAGAGACAGGGGACTACAAGAGACCCAGTACTTC.

The chain employs TRBV28 and TRBJ2-3, with 8 nucleotides matching TRBD1. The CDR3 has 14 residues. From germline, CDR1 is MDHEN and CDR2 SYDVKM. V was pared by 6 bases and J by 1 base, with 3 bases of the junction left unmatched. This CDR3 reads CASSKTGGTDTQYF. CDR3 in DNA: TGTGCCAGCAGCAAGACAGGGGGCACAGATACGCAGTATTTT.

The chain combines TRBV5-5 with TRBJ2-1; maybe TRBD1 (6 bases). This CDR3 region has 15 residues. V lost 2 bases to trimming and J lost 1 base, with 10 bases between them. Looked up from germline, CDR1 is SGHKS and CDR2 is YYEKEE (reference sequence). The chain's CDR3 is CASSFGGSSYNEQFF. CDR3 nucleotide sequence: TGTGCCAGCAGCTTTGGGGGCAGTTCCTACAATGAGCAGTTCTTC.

This chain uses TRBV6-5 with TRBJ2-1; 9 nucleotides line up with TRBD2. The CDR3 covers 15 residues. The germline CDR1 and CDR2 sequences are MNHEY and SVGAGI. The ends lost 2 bases at V and 6 bases at J; junction bases unmatched: 5. The CDR3 DNA sequence: TGTGCCAGCAGTTACGGTAGCGGGAGCCTCAATGAGCAGTTCTTC. It translates to CASSYGSGSLNEQFF.

The chain is built from TRBV19 and TRBJ2-1; 7 bases fit TRBD2. Unmatched junction bases numbered 14, after V lost 6 bases and J lost 0 bases. Germline lookup yields CDR1 LNHDA and CDR2 SQIVND (reference sequence). The length of the CDR3 is 18 residues. The CDR3 bases are TGTGCCAGTAGCCCCCGGGGGGACTACCCGAGCTCCTACAATGAGCAGTTCTTC. Translation: CASSPRGDYPSSYNEQFF.

This clone appeared a single time. The CDR3 region is CASSPPLAGVTGELFF. The CDR3 DNA is TGTGCCAGCAGCCCCCCCCTAGCGGGAGTCACCGGGGAGCTGTTTTTT. This rearrangement joins TRBV9 to TRBJ2-2; 10 bases align to TRBD2. Germline loops: CDR1 SGDLS, CDR2 YYNGEE. This CDR3 contains 16 residues. J was trimmed by 4 bases and V by 4 bases; bases with no gene match: 7.

The rearrangement links TRBV4-3 to TRBJ1-6; D ambiguous. Germline V lookup: CDR1 LGHNA, CDR2 YSLEER. The germline V and J ends were trimmed by 1 base and 10 bases, with 14 bases remaining between them. CDR3 length equals 15 residues. The CDR3 region is CASSQGWGVQSPLHF. CDR3 sequence (DNA): TGCGCCAGCAGCCAAGGCTGGGGAGTTCAGTCACCCCTCCACTTT.

The chain uses TRBV12-3 or TRBV12-4 and TRBJ2-1; D remains unclear. V was shortened by 7 bases and J by 7 bases, with 11 bases between the two germline ends. The length of the CDR3 is 12 residues. In DNA, the CDR3 is TGTGCCAGCAACATTTTTCCTAATGAGCAGTTCTTC. Its translation: CASNIFPNEQFF.

The rearrangement joins TRBV6-5 to TRBJ2-7; D gene uncertain. CDR1 is MNHEY, CDR2 SVGAGI, per germline. Trimming stripped 4 bases from V and 7 bases from J, with 8 bases between. The CDR3 sequence is 11 residues long. The CDR3: CASSSGREQYF. CDR3 sequence (DNA): TGTGCCAGCAGTTCGGGTCGGGAGCAGTACTTC.

The chain is built from TRBV5-4 and TRBJ2-1, with D possibly being TRBD2 (6 bases). CDR3 length: 17 residues. From germline, CDR1 is SGHNT and CDR2 YYREEE (reference sequence). The V gene lost 0 bases and the J gene lost 7 bases, with 20 bases spanning the gap. The CDR3 DNA follows: TGTGCCAGCAGCTTGGCCGGCGGGACCACTACGAAAAATGAGCAGTTCTTC. Translation gives CASSLAGGTTTKNEQFF.

J is TRBJ1-5 and V is TRBV3-1 (or the pseudogene TRBV3-2), with TRBD1 matching over 8 bases. Losses at the gene ends were 4 bases for V and 1 base for J; bases not matched to a gene: 0. Germline V gene data show CDR1 as LGHDT and CDR2 as YNNKEL (reference sequence). CDR3 size: 14 residues. The CDR3 spells CASSRQGSNQPQHF. CDR3 nucleotides: TGTGCCAGCAGCCGACAGGGGAGCAATCAGCCCCAGCATTTT.

This chain joins TRBV6-5 and TRBJ2-7; D not certain. The length of the CDR3 is 14 residues. Germline CDR1 reads MNHEY; CDR2 reads SVGAGI. Trimming took 7 bases from V and 0 from J, leaving 13 bases between them. This CDR3 is CASIPNRGSYEQYF. Written as DNA, the CDR3 is TGTGCCAGCATCCCCAATCGCGGCTCCTACGAGCAGTACTTC.

The J gene is TRBJ2-3, the V gene TRBV5-1, with 13 bases lining up with TRBD2. Trimming took 4 bases from V and 0 from J; bases not matched to a gene: 5. The CDR3 loop spans 17 amino acids. The germline V gene has CDR1 SGHRS and CDR2 YFSETQ. The CDR3 DNA sequence: TGCGCCAGCAGCGGGGGACTAGCGGGAACGAGCACAGATACGCAGTATTTT. Translating it yields CASSGGLAGTSTDTQYF.

The rearrangement links TRBV30 to TRBJ2-2, with D possibly TRBD1 on 5 matching bases. CDR1 is GTSNPN and CDR2 is SVGIG in the germline V gene (reference sequence). The CDR3 runs to 12 residues. V was pared by 2 bases and J by 7 bases, with 8 bases between. The CDR3 DNA is TGTGCCTGGAGTACCGACAGCGGGGAGCTGTTTTTT. Its protein product is CAWSTDSGELFF.

This rearrangement joins TRBV7-6 to TRBJ2-7, with 14 bases that match TRBD2. V trimming: 5 bases; J trimming: 6 bases; junction bases outside the gene matches: 9. Germline values: CDR1 SGHVS, CDR2 FNYEAQ. CDR3 size: 16 residues. In DNA form, the CDR3 reads TGTGCCAGCAGCGGGCCGGGACTAGCGGGAGTCGGCGAGCAGTACTTC. Translation gives CASSGPGLAGVGEQYF. Combining the CDR3 with reference TRBV7-6 and TRBJ2-7 gives the whole variable domain GAGVSQSPRYKVTKRGQDVALRCDPISGHVSLYWYRQALGQGPEFLTYFNYEAQQDKSGLPNDRFSAERPEGSISTLTIQRTEQRDSAMYRCASSGPGLAGVGEQYFGPGTRLTVT.

This clone appeared once. J is TRBJ2-1 and V is TRBV28, with 8 bases matching TRBD2. CDR3 length equals 17 residues. The junction had 9 bases not matched to a gene; V was cut back by 1 base and J by 4 bases. Germline-derived CDR1 and CDR2 are MDHEN and SYDVKM. The chain's CDR3 is CASSLSFGASGYNEQFF. The CDR3 bases are TGTGCCAGCAGTTTATCGTTTGGGGCTAGCGGGTACAATGAGCAGTTCTTC.

The chain recombines TRBV18 with TRBJ2-5; TRBD1 might be the D (6 bases). Germline V gene sequence: CDR1 KGHSH, CDR2 LQKENI. V shed 2 bases and J shed 4 bases, with 14 bases lying between them. This CDR3 contains 15 residues. CDR3 amino acids: CASSPSRGWTETQYF. As DNA, the CDR3 is TGTGCCAGCTCACCAAGCAGGGGTTGGACAGAGACCCAGTACTTC.

V and J are TRBV5-4 and TRBJ2-5; weak D call: TRBD2 (5 bases). V was shortened by 2 bases and J by 4 bases, with 15 bases between the two germline ends. Germline CDR1 SGHNT, CDR2 YYREEE (reference sequence). The length of the CDR3 is 15 residues. The CDR3 region has the DNA TGTGCCAGCAGCTTAACAGACCAAGCGGTAGAGACCCAGTACTTC. Its protein product is CASSLTDQAVETQYF.

Comment on this clone: Distinct nucleotide sequences in the sample also encode this CDR3. The chain combines TRBV6-1 with TRBJ2-6; D remains ambiguous. Between the trimmed V and J ends, which lost 1 base and 1 base, there was a span of 5 bases. The CDR3 contains 15 residues. Germline V CDR1 and CDR2: MNHNS, SASEGT. Here the CDR3 reads CASSEGASGANVLTF. CDR3 DNA sequence: TGTGCCAGCAGTGAAGGGGCATCTGGGGCCAACGTCCTGACTTTC.

The V and J genes are TRBV19 and TRBJ1-4, with D possibly TRBD1 on 5 matching bases. CDR3 size: 13 residues. Trimming took 8 bases from V and 8 from J, leaving 15 bases between them. Germline V gene data show CDR1 as LNHDA and CDR2 as SQIVND (reference sequence). The CDR3 region has the DNA TGTGCCAGTGGCGAACAGGTCCGGGAAAAACTGTTTTTT. The encoded protein is CASGEQVREKLFF.

The count of this clone is one. The rearrangement joins TRBV28 to TRBJ2-5, with 7 positions matching TRBD2. The CDR3 consists of 18 residues. Germline CDR1 and CDR2: MDHEN and SYDVKM. J gave up 4 bases and V 5 bases, and 19 bases lay outside the gene matches. The CDR3 spells CASSILLQGGPSGETQYF. CDR3 coding DNA: TGTGCCAGCAGTATCCTTCTTCAGGGAGGGCCGAGTGGAGAGACCCAGTACTTC.

This rearrangement joins TRBV7-2 to TRBJ2-7, with D unresolved. CDR1 is SGHTA and CDR2 is FQGNSA in the germline V gene. The CDR3 has 12 amino acids. V was pared by 0 bases and J by 2 bases, with 2 bases between. CDR3 in DNA: TGTGCCAGCAGCTTAGCCACCTACGAGCAGTACTTC. It encodes CASSLATYEQYF. The whole variable domain, filled in from reference TRBV7-2 and TRBJ2-7, reads GAGVSQSPSNKVTEKGKDVELRCDPISGHTALYWYRQSLGQGLEFLIYFQGNSAPDKSGLPSDRFSAERTGGSVSTLTIQRTQQEDSAVYLCASSLATYEQYFGPGTRLTVT.

This clone appeared once. This rearrangement joins TRBV28 to TRBJ2-7; tentative D call: TRBD1 (6 bases). Trimming took 6 bases from V and 0 from J, leaving 18 bases between them. The CDR3 spans 16 residues. Germline loops: CDR1 MDHEN, CDR2 SYDVKM. CDR3 amino acids: CASSPTKDRRSYEQYF. CDR3 nucleotide sequence: TGTGCCAGCAGCCCTACAAAGGACAGACGCTCCTACGAGCAGTACTTC.

V is TRBV4-1 and J is TRBJ1-1; 8 bases line up with TRBD1. Germline lookup yields CDR1 MGHRA and CDR2 YSYEKL. With V trimmed by 2 bases and J by 3 bases, 2 bases remained unmatched. This CDR3 is 14 amino acids long. CDR3 amino acids: CASSQRTGYTEAFF. The CDR3 DNA sequence: TGCGCCAGCAGCCAAAGGACAGGGTACACTGAAGCTTTCTTT.

This clone has a single count. The chain joins TRBV28 to TRBJ1-5, with 8 positions matching TRBD1. Germline assignment: CDR1 MDHEN and CDR2 SYDVKM. Trimming cost V 3 bases and J 7 bases; bases outside gene matches: 11. The CDR3 extends over 16 amino acids. The CDR3 spells CASSLGAGGFWQPQHF. For the CDR3, the DNA is TGTGCCAGCAGTTTGGGGGCAGGGGGCTTCTGGCAGCCCCAGCATTTT.